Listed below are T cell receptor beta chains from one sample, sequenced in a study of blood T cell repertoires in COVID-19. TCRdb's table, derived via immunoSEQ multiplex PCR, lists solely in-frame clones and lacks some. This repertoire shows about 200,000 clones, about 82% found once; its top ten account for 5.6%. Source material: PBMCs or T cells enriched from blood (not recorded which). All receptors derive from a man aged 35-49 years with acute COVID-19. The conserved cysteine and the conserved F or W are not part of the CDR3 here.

ATSDFSERGYEQY	TRBV24-1	TRBJ2-7
ASSVRDSSYRDGYT	TRBV28	TRBJ1-2
SVRKAGITYEQY	TRBV29-1	TRBJ2-7
ASSQDVGTVYEQY	TRBV4-3	TRBJ2-7
ASSSHRFYEQY	TRBV11-1	TRBJ2-7
ASSLLDRSSTDTQY	TRBV18	TRBJ2-3
AWSLGQGYGYT	TRBV30	TRBJ1-2
ASSRDRGLNQPQH	TRBV3-1/TRBV3-2	TRBJ1-5
ASSQETESTDTQY	TRBV4-2	TRBJ2-3
AILGGGREYNEQF	TRBV28	TRBJ2-1
ASSTDRGENTIY	TRBV7-9	TRBJ1-3
AISERTGGGQPQH	TRBV10-3	TRBJ1-5
ASSQQGQMNTEAF	TRBV7-2	TRBJ1-1
ASSPSGGPRHQPQH	TRBV27	TRBJ1-5
ASRSGEISPLH	TRBV12-2	TRBJ1-6
ASSKLAAHDTQY	TRBV6-5	TRBJ2-3
ASSQTDLNPEQY	TRBV18	TRBJ2-7
ASSLGKQGAKDEQY	TRBV5-6	TRBJ2-7